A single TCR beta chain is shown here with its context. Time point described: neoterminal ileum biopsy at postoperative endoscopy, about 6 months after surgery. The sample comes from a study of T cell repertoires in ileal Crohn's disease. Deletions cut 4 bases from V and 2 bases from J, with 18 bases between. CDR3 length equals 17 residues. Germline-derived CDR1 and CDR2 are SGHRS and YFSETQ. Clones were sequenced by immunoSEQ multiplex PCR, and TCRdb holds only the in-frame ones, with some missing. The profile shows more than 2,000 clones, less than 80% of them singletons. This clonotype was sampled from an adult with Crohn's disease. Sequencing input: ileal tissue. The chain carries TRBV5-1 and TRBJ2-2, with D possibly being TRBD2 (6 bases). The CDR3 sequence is CASSRGVLARNTGELFF. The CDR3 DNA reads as TGCGCCAGCAGCCGGGGAGTCCTAGCGAGAAACACCGGGGAGCTGTTTTTT. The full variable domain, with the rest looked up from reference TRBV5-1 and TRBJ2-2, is KAGVTQTPRYLIKTRGQQVTLSCSPISGHRSVSWYQQTPGQGLQFLFEYFSETQRNKGNFPGRFSGRQFSNSRSEMNVSTLELGDSALYLCASSRGVLARNTGELFFGEGSRLTVL.